Below, one TCR beta chain is given with its context. The sample belongs to a study of blood T cell repertoires in COVID-19. This study enrolled people aged about 18 to 100 from around 25 US geographic areas. The study counted Cohort 3 donors as recovered given two negative PCRs, clearance, or symptom resolution. Germline CDR1 reads SEHNR; CDR2 reads FQNEAQ (reference sequence). Trimming removed 5 bases at V and 2 bases at J, with 7 bases between. The CDR3 runs to 12 residues. As originally analysed: Estimation of nucleated cell counts was performed using reference gene primer amplification. Profiling relied on immunoSEQ multiplex PCR, and the TCRdb table lists in-frame clones only, not all of them. V, J and clone size are those of that table, while D and trimming were read from the DNA. The sample includes just over 300,000 clones, around nine tenths of them seen just once.

V gene TRBV7-9 combines with J gene TRBJ2-7; no clear D gene. This TCR derives from a middle-aged woman who had recovered from COVID-19. Sequencing was carried out using PBMCs or T cells enriched from blood (not recorded which). CDR3 in amino acids: CASSAGTYEQYF. The CDR3 bases are TGTGCCAGCAGCGCAGGAACCTACGAGCAGTACTTC. The variable domain in full, with the rest retrieved from reference TRBV7-9 and TRBJ2-7, is DTGVSQNPRHKITKRGQNVTFRCDPISEHNRLYWYRQTLGQGPEFLTYFQNEAQLEKSRLLSDRFSAERPKGSFSTLEIQRTEQGDSAMYLCASSAGTYEQYFGPGTRLTVT.